Detailed here is one T cell receptor (beta chain). The antigen is undetermined. These data come from a study of T cell responses to AZD1222 COVID-19 vaccine. Notes on the study in general: Among the donors, most were white British and more were female, and clonal diversity was possibly underestimated. Spike as a whole was targeted by vaccine-associated CD4 TCRs, dominant at 160-218 and 743-854.

This CDR3 has 15 residues. CDR1 is MNHEY and CDR2 is SMNVEV in the germline V gene (reference sequence). The ends lost 1 base at V and 1 base at J; junction bases unmatched: 0. Using immunoSEQ multiplex PCR, the repertoire was profiled, and TCRdb retains in-frame clones only, with some absent. The sample has tens of thousands of clones, more than 70% seen once. The source of this sequence is an adult who received the MenACWY meningococcal vaccine as a control. This chain connects TRBV27 to TRBJ2-3; 9 bases map to TRBD1. The sample here was peripheral blood, taken 28 days after the second dose of the MenACWY control vaccine. The CDR3 region is CASSLWTGGTDTQYF. The CDR3 DNA is TGTGCCAGCAGTTTATGGACAGGGGGCACAGATACGCAGTATTTT.